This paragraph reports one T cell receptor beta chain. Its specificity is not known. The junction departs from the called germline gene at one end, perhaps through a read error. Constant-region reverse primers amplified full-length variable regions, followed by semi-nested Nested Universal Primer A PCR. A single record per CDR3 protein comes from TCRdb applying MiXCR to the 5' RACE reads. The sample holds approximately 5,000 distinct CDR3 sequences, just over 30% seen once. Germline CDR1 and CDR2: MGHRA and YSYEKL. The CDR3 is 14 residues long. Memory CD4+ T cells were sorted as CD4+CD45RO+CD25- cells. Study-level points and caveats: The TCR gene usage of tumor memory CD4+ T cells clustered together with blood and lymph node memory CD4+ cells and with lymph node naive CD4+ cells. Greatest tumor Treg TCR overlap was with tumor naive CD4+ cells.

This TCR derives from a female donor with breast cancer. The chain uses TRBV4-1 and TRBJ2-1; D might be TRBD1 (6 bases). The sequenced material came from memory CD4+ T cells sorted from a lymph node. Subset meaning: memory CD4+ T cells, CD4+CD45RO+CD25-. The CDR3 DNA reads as TGCGCCAGCAGCCATACAGGGTCGGTCAATGAGCAGTCCTTC. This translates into CASSHTGSVNEQSF.